This is a list of T cell receptor beta chains from one sample in a study of T-cell reconstitution after alpha-beta-depleted transplantation in children. A single record per CDR3 protein comes from TCRdb applying MiXCR to the PCR reads. The sample records around 230,000 distinct CDR3 sequences, approximately 19% being singletons. The source material was PBMCs, mostly from graft donor cells, sampled 360 days after TCRalphabeta/CD19-depleted stem cell transplant. Receptor source: a male patient aged 2-15 years who had a stem cell transplant for acute lymphoblastic leukemia, so the T cells may come from the graft donor. The CDR3 runs from the conserved cysteine through the conserved F or W. A D gene is named only where the DNA matches it firmly. Only part of the rows carry a size: once, few, many, or a class if the clone is expanded.

TRBV20-1	12	TRBJ1-3	many	NA	CSAETGGNTIYF	TGCAGTGCTGAGACAGGAGGAAACACCATATATTTT
TRBV12-3/TRBV12-4	14	TRBJ2-4	NA	NA	CASSSSVRGYIQYF	TGTGCCAGCAGTTCCTCTGTGAGGGGGTACATTCAGTACTTC
TRBV7-6	12	TRBJ2-1	few	NA	CASSPPDNEQFF	TGTGCCAGCAGCCCTCCGGACAATGAGCAGTTCTTC
TRBV12-3/TRBV12-4	16	TRBJ2-3	few	TRBD2	CASSPLAGGLTDTQYF	TGTGCCAGCAGTCCCCTGGCGGGGGGTCTCACAGATACGCAGTATTTT
TRBV30	15	TRBJ1-3	NA	NA	CAWSVGTSSGNTIYF	TGTGCCTGGAGTGTTGGTACGAGCTCTGGAAACACCATATATTTT
TRBV5-1	14	TRBJ1-4	few	NA	CASSESLRVEKLFF	TGCGCCAGCAGCGAATCCCTCCGGGTTGAAAAACTGTTTTTT
TRBV3-1	15	TRBJ1-5	few	NA	CASSQDPGPNQPQHF	TGTGCCAGCAGCCAAGATCCGGGGCCCAATCAGCCCCAGCATTTT
TRBV12-3/TRBV12-4	14	TRBJ1-3	NA	NA	CASRGIATGNTIYF	TGTGCCAGCAGGGGTATCGCAACTGGAAACACCATATATTTT
TRBV5-1	14	TRBJ2-2	NA	NA	CASSLLVNTGELFF	TGCGCCAGCAGCTTGCTCGTGAACACCGGGGAGCTGTTTTTT
TRBV27	12	TRBJ2-7	few	NA	CASRTAGTEQYF	TGTGCCAGCAGAACCGCAGGGACCGAGCAGTACTTC
TRBV3-1	18	TRBJ2-4	few	TRBD2	CASSQDPSGAGAKNIQYF	TGTGCCAGCAGCCAAGATCCCAGCGGGGCCGGAGCCAAAAACATTCAGTACTTC
TRBV20-1	16	TRBJ2-3	few	TRBD2	CSAGDRLAGSTDTQYF	TGCAGTGCTGGCGATAGACTAGCGGGAAGCACAGATACGCAGTATTTT
TRBV24-1	17	TRBJ2-2	few	TRBD2	CATSDRGLAPNTGELFF	TGTGCCACCAGTGATCGGGGACTAGCGCCGAACACCGGGGAGCTGTTTTTT
TRBV7-7	15	TRBJ2-5	NA	TRBD2	CASRKTSGGQETQYF	TGTGCTAGCAGGAAGACTAGCGGGGGACAAGAGACCCAGTACTTC
TRBV5-1	15	TRBJ2-7	NA	NA	CASSLVVPTAYEQYF	TGCGCCAGCAGCTTGGTAGTGCCTACCGCCTACGAGCAGTACTTC
TRBV6-2/TRBV6-3	13	TRBJ1-1	few	NA	CASSYQGNTEAFF	TGTGCCAGCAGTTACCAAGGGAACACTGAAGCTTTCTTT
TRBV5-1	15	TRBJ1-5	NA	NA	CASSLQSGLGQPQHF	TGCGCCAGCAGCTTGCAGAGTGGGCTGGGTCAGCCCCAGCATTTT
TRBV3-1	14	TRBJ1-3	few	NA	CASSLGASGNTIYF	TGTGCCAGCAGCCTCGGGGCCTCTGGAAACACCATATATTTT
TRBV12-3/TRBV12-4	14	TRBJ1-1	few	TRBD1	CASSRDRVDTEAFF	TGTGCCAGCAGTCGGGACAGGGTGGACACTGAAGCTTTCTTT
TRBV12-3/TRBV12-4	16	TRBJ2-1	NA	TRBD2	CASSAESGSSYNEQFF	TGTGCCAGCAGTGCCGAGAGCGGGAGCTCCTACAATGAGCAGTTCTTC
TRBV12-3/TRBV12-4	13	TRBJ2-5	NA	NA	CASSLEVEETQYF	TGTGCCAGCAGTTTAGAAGTGGAAGAGACCCAGTACTTC
TRBV7-2	16	TRBJ2-5	NA	TRBD2	CASSGTSGGTQETQYF	TGTGCCAGCAGCGGGACTAGCGGGGGGACCCAAGAGACCCAGTACTTC
TRBV11-2	16	TRBJ2-3	NA	TRBD2	CASSLRERGVTDTQYF	TGTGCCAGCAGCTTAAGGGAGCGGGGGGTTACAGATACGCAGTATTTT
TRBV24-1	17	TRBJ2-1	NA	NA	CATSDPSPETSYNEQFF	TGTGCCACCAGTGATCCCTCCCCTGAGACCTCCTACAATGAGCAGTTCTTC
TRBV5-4	13	TRBJ2-3	NA	NA	CASSPPFPDTQYF	TGTGCCAGCAGTCCACCATTTCCAGATACGCAGTATTTT
TRBV5-1	15	TRBJ1-1	few	NA	CASSLGGTRNTEAFF	TGCGCCAGCAGCTTGGGAGGGACGAGGAACACTGAAGCTTTCTTT
TRBV7-6	13	TRBJ2-5	NA	NA	CASSFGLPKTQYF	TGTGCCAGCAGCTTTGGACTTCCAAAGACCCAGTACTTC
TRBV10-3	11	TRBJ1-2	NA	TRBD1	CAISGQSGYTF	TGTGCCATCTCGGGACAGAGTGGCTACACCTTC
TRBV5-1	16	TRBJ2-1	NA	TRBD2	CASSLAVWGGYNEQFF	TGCGCCAGCAGCTTGGCCGTGTGGGGGGGCTACAATGAGCAGTTCTTC
TRBV5-6	14	TRBJ1-5	few	NA	CASSEQNGYQPQHF	TGTGCCAGCAGCGAGCAGAACGGTTATCAGCCCCAGCATTTT
TRBV5-1	15	TRBJ1-1	few	TRBD1	CASSSLQGQNTEAFF	TGCGCCAGCAGCTCCTTACAGGGGCAGAACACTGAAGCTTTCTTT
TRBV7-6	16	TRBJ2-7	few	TRBD1	CASSVPRPGQIYEQYF	TGTGCCAGCAGCGTACCCCGCCCGGGACAGATATACGAGCAGTACTTC
TRBV12-3/TRBV12-4	16	TRBJ1-5	few	NA	CASSFRGQTLNQPQHF	TGTGCCAGCAGTTTCCGCGGGCAGACCCTCAATCAGCCCCAGCATTTT
TRBV12-5	14	TRBJ1-1	NA	NA	CASDKPFRGTEAFF	TGTGCTAGTGATAAACCTTTCCGGGGCACTGAAGCTTTCTTT
TRBV12-3/TRBV12-4	16	TRBJ2-2	NA	NA	CASSPNSGLNTGELFF	TGTGCCAGCAGTCCGAATTCGGGGCTGAACACCGGGGAGCTGTTTTTT
TRBV20-1	15	TRBJ2-7	NA	TRBD1	CSARDPGQSSYEQYF	TGCAGTGCTAGAGATCCGGGACAGAGCTCCTACGAGCAGTACTTC
TRBV7-9	15	TRBJ2-7	few	TRBD1	CASRSNRDRAYEQYF	TGTGCCAGCAGATCTAACCGGGACAGAGCCTACGAGCAGTACTTC
TRBV14	15	TRBJ2-1	few	TRBD2	CASSRRLAAYNEQFF	TGTGCCAGCAGCCGCCGACTAGCCGCCTACAATGAGCAGTTCTTC
TRBV12-3/TRBV12-4	15	TRBJ2-2	few	NA	CASSSLTANTGELFF	TGTGCCAGCAGCTCCTTGACAGCAAACACCGGGGAGCTGTTTTTT
TRBV7-3	12	TRBJ2-3	few	NA	CASSFDGDTQYF	TGTGCCAGCAGTTTCGATGGGGATACGCAGTATTTT
TRBV27	15	TRBJ2-3	NA	NA	CASSFFGAHTDTQYF	TGTGCCAGCAGTTTCTTCGGGGCGCACACAGATACGCAGTATTTT
TRBV20-1	14	TRBJ2-7	NA	NA	CSAWRQALTYEQYF	TGCAGTGCTTGGAGACAGGCTCTTACCTACGAGCAGTACTTC
TRBV24-1	13	TRBJ1-4	NA	TRBD1	CAAQGQGDEKLFF	TGTGCCGCGCAGGGACAGGGGGATGAAAAACTGTTTTTT
TRBV7-6	13	TRBJ2-3	NA	NA	CASSPLGGDTQYF	TGTGCCAGCAGCCCATTGGGGGGAGATACGCAGTATTTT
TRBV7-2	15	TRBJ1-5	NA	NA	CASSLTRGLNQPQHF	TGTGCCAGCAGCTTAACGCGGGGGCTTAATCAGCCCCAGCATTTT
TRBV14	11	TRBJ2-2	NA	NA	CASSQYGELFF	TGTGCCAGCAGCCAGTACGGGGAGCTGTTTTTT
TRBV2	16	TRBJ2-5	NA	TRBD1	CASSFRDRTTQETQYF	TGTGCCAGCAGTTTCCGGGACAGGACCACTCAAGAGACCCAGTACTTC
TRBV5-1	16	TRBJ2-3	many	TRBD2	CASTPSGATSTDTQYF	TGCGCCAGCACACCTAGCGGGGCTACTAGCACAGATACGCAGTATTTT
TRBV7-9	15	TRBJ1-2	few	NA	CASSLKLAGNYGYTF	TGTGCCAGCAGCTTAAAGTTGGCGGGAAACTATGGCTACACCTTC
TRBV7-9	16	TRBJ2-2	few	TRBD1	CASSKTGQGNTGELFF	TGTGCCAGCAGCAAGACGGGACAGGGGAACACCGGGGAGCTGTTTTTT
TRBV5-1	15	TRBJ2-5	few	NA	CASSPGVRPGETQYF	TGCGCCAGCAGCCCCGGGGTCCGACCCGGAGAGACCCAGTACTTC
TRBV12-3/TRBV12-4	14	TRBJ1-5	NA	NA	CASSLFRAKQPQHF	TGTGCCAGCAGTTTGTTCCGGGCGAAGCAGCCCCAGCATTTT
TRBV7-2	16	TRBJ2-1	few	TRBD2	CASSRGLAEAYNEQFF	TGTGCCAGCAGTCGCGGACTAGCTGAGGCATACAATGAGCAGTTCTTC
TRBV5-1	15	TRBJ1-1	NA	NA	CASSKKDTGNTEAFF	TGCGCCAGCAGCAAGAAGGACACGGGGAACACTGAAGCTTTCTTT
TRBV7-8	16	TRBJ2-3	NA	TRBD2	CASSSSSGVNTDTQYF	TGTGCCAGCAGCTCCTCGAGCGGGGTAAACACAGATACGCAGTATTTT
TRBV10-3	12	TRBJ1-1	NA	NA	CAAGEGNTEAFF	TGTGCCGCAGGAGAGGGGAACACTGAAGCTTTCTTT